Sequencing of this TCR beta chain was carried out in a study of T cell changes during pregnancy in multiple sclerosis. Repertoires were generated with immunoSEQ multiplex PCR, while TCRdb's copy carries only in-frame clones and drops some. The table records about 57,000 clones, around 92% of them present only once. CDR3 length equals 16 residues. CDR1 is LNHDA and CDR2 is SQIVND in the germline V gene (reference sequence). V trimming: 5 bases; J trimming: 5 bases; junction bases outside the gene matches: 6. This specimen was CD4+ T cells from peripheral blood mononuclear cells, taken in the third trimester of pregnancy. The TCR was taken from a female donor with multiple sclerosis, enrolled in a pregnancy study. This chain uses TRBV19 with TRBJ2-5; 15 bases map to TRBD2. The CDR3 here is CASSPGTSGGIETQYF. Written as DNA, the CDR3 is TGTGCCAGTAGTCCAGGGACTAGCGGGGGGATCGAGACCCAGTACTTC.